Listed below are T cell receptor beta chains from one sample, sequenced in a study of blood T cell repertoires in COVID-19. Here immunoSEQ multiplex PCR was the method, and the copy in TCRdb shows in-frame clones only, minus some. The sample holds over 200,000 clones, 75% to 90% seen once. Sequences were obtained from PBMCs or T cells enriched from blood (not recorded which). The receptors come from a woman aged 30 to 39 who had been exposed to COVID-19. Both conserved end residues are part of each CDR3. D genes are given only for firm matches. Expanded clones get a size class; other rows say once, few or many, or leave the size out.

d_call	j_call	clone_size	v_call	cdr3_nt	cdr3_aa
TRBD1	TRBJ1-1	-	TRBV2	TGTGCCAGCTCAAATGACAGGGCGAACACTGAAGCTTTCTTT	CASSNDRANTEAFF
TRBD1	TRBJ1-6	-	TRBV5-1	TGCGCCAGCAGCTCGGACAGGGGCTTGACAAATAATTCACCCCTCCACTTT	CASSSDRGLTNNSPLHF
TRBD2	TRBJ2-1	-	TRBV11-2	TGTGCCAGCAGCTTACGGGCTAGCGGGGGCAGCTCCTACAATGAGCAGTTCTTC	CASSLRASGGSSYNEQFF
-	TRBJ2-3	-	TRBV7-3	TGTGCCAGCAGCTTAGTCCAGACAGATACGCAGTATTTT	CASSLVQTDTQYF
-	TRBJ1-4	-	TRBV27	TGTGCCAGCAGTTCAGATGCAACTAATGAAAAACTGTTTTTT	CASSSDATNEKLFF
-	TRBJ1-2	-	TRBV27	TGTGCCAGCAGCCCCGTATCCACAGGGTCTTTCTATGGCTACACCTTC	CASSPVSTGSFYGYTF
-	TRBJ1-1	few	TRBV14	TGTGCCAGCAGCCAAGATCCGGGAATTGTGACTGAAGCTTTCTTT	CASSQDPGIVTEAFF
-	TRBJ2-5	once	TRBV25-1	TGTGCCAGCAGTGAATTGGGGGGGCCCCAAGAGACCCAGTACTTC	CASSELGGPQETQYF
TRBD1	TRBJ1-1	once	TRBV6-5	TGTGCCAGCAGTTACGGACAGGGGGCGGGATCGGTGGTAGCTTTCTTT	CASSYGQGAGSVVAFF
TRBD1	TRBJ2-7	-	TRBV2	TGTGCCGCAGAAACCGGGGACAGGCTCCCCCGCTTC	CAAETGDRLPRF
TRBD1	TRBJ2-4	few	TRBV19	TGTGCCAGTAGTCCGCTTGGACAGGGCCTAGCCAAAAACATTCAGTACTTC	CASSPLGQGLAKNIQYF
TRBD1	TRBJ2-5	once	TRBV30	TGTGCCTGCGGACAGGGAAAGGAGACCCAGTACTTC	CACGQGKETQYF
TRBD2	TRBJ2-1	-	TRBV28	TGTGCCAGCAGTTTGAGTGGACTAGCTGCTGAGCAGTTCTTC	CASSLSGLAAEQFF
-	TRBJ1-2	-	TRBV14	TGTGCCAGCAGCCAAGGCGGTGGCGGTGGCTACACCTTC	CASSQGGGGGYTF
TRBD1	TRBJ1-2	-	TRBV5-8	TGTGCCAGCAGCATGGACAGGGCTTACTATGGCTACACCTTC	CASSMDRAYYGYTF
TRBD2	TRBJ2-1	-	TRBV7-8	TGTGCCAGCAGCTTAGACGGGGGCGGGGGGGCCGCTGAGCAGTTCTTC	CASSLDGGGGAAEQFF